Sequencing of this T cell receptor beta chain was carried out in a study of CD8 T cells in Susac syndrome. The CDR3 contains 17 residues. CDR1 and CDR2 (germline): SGHRS, YFSETQ. Trimming at V came to 1 base and at J to 0 bases, leaving 7 bases not matched to a gene. The sequenced target, TCR beta, came from blood CD8+ and CD4+ T cells. Patients with stable or active relapsing-remitting disease, all of them treatment-naive, made up the multiple sclerosis controls. A quantity of roughly 0.5 to 1 ug RNA underwent reverse transcription using random hexamers. The method of amplification for TCR beta CDR3 was immunoSEQ multiplex PCR, covering 54 Vbeta and 13 Jbeta. TCRdb re-called the immunoSEQ multiplex PCR reads with MiXCR, one entry per CDR3 protein. The sample carries just over 300,000 distinct CDR3 sequences, about 90% recorded once.

The rearrangement joins TRBV5-1 to TRBJ1-1, with TRBD1 matching 9 bases. Sequenced input: CD4+ T cells from PBMCs. The origin of this receptor is a human donor with multiple sclerosis. CDR3 in amino acids: CASSLPLGQGLNTEAFF. The CDR3 DNA sequence: TGCGCCAGCAGCTTGCCCCTAGGACAGGGGCTGAACACTGAAGCTTTCTTT.